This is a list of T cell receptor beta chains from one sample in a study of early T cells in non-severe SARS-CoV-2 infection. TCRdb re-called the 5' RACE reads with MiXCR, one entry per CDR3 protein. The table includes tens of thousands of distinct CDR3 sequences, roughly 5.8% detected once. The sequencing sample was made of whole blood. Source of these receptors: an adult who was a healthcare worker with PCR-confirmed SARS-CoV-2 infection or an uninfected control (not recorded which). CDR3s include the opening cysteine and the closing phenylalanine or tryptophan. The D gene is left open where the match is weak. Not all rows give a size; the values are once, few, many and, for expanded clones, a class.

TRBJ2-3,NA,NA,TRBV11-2,CASSPGGAGTDTQYF,TGTGCCAGCAGCCCTGGCGGGGCGGGCACAGATACGCAGTATTTT
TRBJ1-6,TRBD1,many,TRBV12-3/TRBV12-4,CASSLGQGEYSPLHF,TGTGCCAGCAGTTTGGGACAGGGGGAATATTCACCCCTCCACTTT
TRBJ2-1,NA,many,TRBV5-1,CASSSRTVVNEQFF,TGCGCCAGCAGCTCTCGGACAGTCGTTAATGAGCAGTTCTTC
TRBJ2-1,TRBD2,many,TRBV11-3,CASSSSGGMLYNEQFF,TGTGCCAGCAGTTCTAGCGGGGGGATGCTCTACAATGAGCAGTTCTTC
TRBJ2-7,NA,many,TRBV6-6,CASSYGVPEQYF,TGTGCCAGCAGTTACGGGGTCCCCGAGCAGTACTTC
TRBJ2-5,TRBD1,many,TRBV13,CASSLGDRMKETQYF,TGTGCCAGCAGCTTAGGGGACAGGATGAAAGAGACCCAGTACTTC
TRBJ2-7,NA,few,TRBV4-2,CASSQVEDTSYEQYF,TGTGCCAGCAGCCAAGTTGAGGACACCTCCTACGAGCAGTACTTC
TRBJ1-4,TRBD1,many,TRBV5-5,CASSTATGRESF,TGTGCCAGCAGCACGGCGACAGGGAGGGAAAGTTTT
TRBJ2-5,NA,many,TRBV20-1,CSARPGHETQYF,TGCAGTGCTAGGCCGGGACATGAGACCCAGTACTTC
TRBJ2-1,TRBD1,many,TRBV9,CASSVAFGRTGEQFF,TGTGCCAGCAGCGTAGCTTTCGGTAGGACAGGTGAGCAGTTCTTC
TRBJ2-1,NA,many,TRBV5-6,CASRRDPTRSYNEQFF,TGTGCCAGCAGACGGGACCCCACTCGCTCCTACAATGAGCAGTTCTTC
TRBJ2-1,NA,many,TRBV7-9,CASSPLSGGPYNEQFF,TGTGCCAGCAGCCCGCTATCCGGGGGGCCATACAATGAGCAGTTCTTC
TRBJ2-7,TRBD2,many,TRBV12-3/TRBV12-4,CASSLWREGPRYEQYF,TGTGCCAGCAGTCTGTGGCGGGAGGGCCCTCGTTACGAGCAGTACTTC
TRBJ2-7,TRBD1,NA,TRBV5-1,CASSGGQGVFGEQYF,TGCGCCAGCAGCGGTGGACAGGGGGTTTTCGGCGAGCAGTACTTC
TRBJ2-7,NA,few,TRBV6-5,CASSYSGGLGYEQYF,TGTGCCAGCAGTTACTCCGGGGGGCTAGGGTACGAGCAGTACTTC
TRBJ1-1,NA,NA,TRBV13,CASSPPWGTEAFF,TGTGCCAGCAGCCCCCCGTGGGGCACTGAAGCTTTCTTT
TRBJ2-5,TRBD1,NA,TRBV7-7,CASSPTGEETQYF,TGTGCTAGCAGCCCGACAGGGGAGGAGACCCAGTACTTC
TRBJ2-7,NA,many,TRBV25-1,CASSGYEQYF,TGTGCCAGCAGTGGGTACGAGCAGTACTTC
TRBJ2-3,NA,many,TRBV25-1,CASSDGGTDTQYF,TGTGCCAGCAGTGATGGGGGCACAGATACGCAGTATTTT
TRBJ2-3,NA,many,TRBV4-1,CASSPRLARLATDTQYF,TGCGCCAGCAGCCCTAGGCTAGCCCGCCTGGCCACAGATACGCAGTATTTT
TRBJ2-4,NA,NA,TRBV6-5,CASNRSPKDSIQYF,TGTGCCAGCAATCGGTCGCCAAAGGACAGCATTCAGTACTTC
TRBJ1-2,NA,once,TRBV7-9,CASSPPNLRGYTF,TGTGCCAGCAGCCCCCCGAACCTGAGGGGCTACACCTTC
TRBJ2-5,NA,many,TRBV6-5,CASSYPGAGTQYF,TGTGCCAGCAGTTATCCGGGGGCAGGGACCCAGTACTTC
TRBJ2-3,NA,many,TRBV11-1,CASSLDGRDMTDTQYF,TGTGCCAGCAGCTTAGACGGACGGGATATGACAGATACGCAGTATTTT
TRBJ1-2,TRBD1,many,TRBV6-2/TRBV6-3,CASSADRASTYGYTF,TGTGCCAGCAGTGCGGACAGGGCCAGTACCTATGGCTACACCTTC
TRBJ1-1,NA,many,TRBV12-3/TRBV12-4,CASSRRGNTEAFF,TGTGCCAGCAGCCGCAGGGGAAACACTGAAGCTTTCTTT
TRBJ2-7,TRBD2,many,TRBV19,CASAPGGTSYEQYF,TGTGCCAGTGCCCCGGGAGGGACCTCCTACGAGCAGTACTTC
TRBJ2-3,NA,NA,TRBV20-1,CSARPGTDTQYF,TGCAGTGCTAGGCCAGGCACAGATACGCAGTATTTT
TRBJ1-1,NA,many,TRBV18,CASSPPSDLNTEAFF,TGTGCCAGCTCACCCCCATCGGACCTGAACACTGAAGCTTTCTTT
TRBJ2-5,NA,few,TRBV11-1,CASSLQRYTETQYF,TGTGCCAGCAGCTTACAAAGGTATACGGAGACCCAGTACTTC
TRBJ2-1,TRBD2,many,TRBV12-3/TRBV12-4,CASSLWLAGVEQFF,TGTGCCAGCAGTTTATGGCTAGCGGGGGTTGAGCAGTTCTTC
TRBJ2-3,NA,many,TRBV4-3,CASSHARGLGADTQYF,TGCGCCAGCAGCCATGCTAGGGGACTTGGGGCAGATACGCAGTATTTT
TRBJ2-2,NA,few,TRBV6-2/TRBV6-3,CASSYPRGATGELFF,TGTGCCAGCAGTTACCCGCGAGGAGCAACCGGGGAGCTGTTTTTT
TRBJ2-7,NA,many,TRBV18,CASSPNSAGEQYF,TGTGCCAGCTCACCTAACTCCGCTGGCGAGCAGTACTTC
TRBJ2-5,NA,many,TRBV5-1,CASSISGALQETQYF,TGCGCCAGCAGCATTTCAGGGGCCCTCCAAGAGACCCAGTACTTC
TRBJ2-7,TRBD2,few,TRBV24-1,CATRTSGGEKQYF,TGTGCCACCCGGACTAGCGGAGGGGAAAAGCAGTACTTC
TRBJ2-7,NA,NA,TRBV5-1,CASSLRQGREQYF,TGCGCCAGCAGCTTGCGGCAGGGACGCGAGCAGTACTTC
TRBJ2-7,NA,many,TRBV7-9,CASSLSGGVYEQYF,TGTGCCAGCAGCTTGAGCGGCGGAGTATACGAGCAGTACTTC
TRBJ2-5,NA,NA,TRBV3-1,CASSQGGKKTQYF,TGTGCCAGCAGCCAAGGTGGTAAGAAGACCCAGTACTTC
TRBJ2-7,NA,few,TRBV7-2,CASSQYRDRYEQYF,TGTGCCAGCAGCCAATACAGGGACCGCTACGAGCAGTACTTC
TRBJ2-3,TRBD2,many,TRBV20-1,CSARVPSGRAPSDTQYF,TGCAGTGCTAGAGTCCCTAGCGGGAGGGCCCCAAGTGATACGCAGTATTTT
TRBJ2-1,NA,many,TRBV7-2,CASSLEEGEQFF,TGTGCCAGCAGCTTAGAGGAGGGTGAGCAGTTCTTC
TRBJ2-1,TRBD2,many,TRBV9,CASSSTGTSGYNEQFF,TGTGCCAGCAGCTCAACCGGGACTAGCGGCTACAATGAGCAGTTCTTC
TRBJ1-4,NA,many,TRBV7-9,CASSPRPTGTNEKLFF,TGTGCCAGCAGCCCCAGACCCACCGGAACTAATGAAAAACTGTTTTTT